The 25 T cell receptor beta chains in this list originate from one sample, sequenced in a study of blood T cell repertoires in COVID-19. Method: immunoSEQ multiplex PCR; TCRdb's copy keeps in-frame clones and lacks some. In the table there are 25,000 or so clones, roughly four fifths of which are singletons. What was sequenced was peripheral blood. The origin of the receptors is a man aged 65 to 79 with active COVID-19.

V usage is TRBV19 and J usage is TRBJ2-7; possibly TRBD2 for D (5 bases). CDR1 and CDR2 (germline): LNHDA, SQIVND (reference sequence). The CDR3 has 14 residues. CDR3 loop: CATSYGVGTYEQYF. The DNA for the CDR3 is TGTGCGACATCTTACGGGGTGGGGACCTACGAGCAGTACTTC. Using reference TRBV19 and TRBJ2-7 for the parts outside the CDR3, the full variable domain is DGGITQSPKYLFRKEGQNVTLSCEQNLNHDAMYWYRQDPGQGLRLIYYSQIVNDFQKGDIAEGYSVSREKKESFPLTVTSAQKNPTAFYLCATSYGVGTYEQYFGPGTRLTVT.

CDR3 protein: CASIILTGVDTEAFF. In nucleotides, the CDR3 is TGTGCCAGCATCATCCTGACAGGGGTGGACACTGAAGCTTTCTTT. The J gene is TRBJ1-1, the V gene TRBV7-9; TRBD1 matches 8 bases. Germline-derived CDR1 and CDR2 are SEHNR and FQNEAQ (reference sequence). The CDR3 length is 15 residues. The junction had 10 bases not matched to a gene; V was cut back by 7 bases and J by 3 bases.

This CDR3 is CASSPIPGASPYYGYTF. CDR3 DNA: TGTGCCAGTAGTCCAATTCCAGGGGCCAGCCCCTACTATGGCTACACCTTC. This chain connects TRBV19 to TRBJ1-2, with TRBD1 as a possible D gene (6 bases). Trimming removed 5 bases at V and 3 bases at J, with 22 bases between. Germline V gene sequence: CDR1 LNHDA, CDR2 SQIVND (reference sequence). The CDR3 sequence is 17 residues long.

V and J are TRBV6-2 or TRBV6-3 and TRBJ2-3, with 12 positions matching TRBD2. The CDR3 runs to 15 residues. The J segment lost 4 bases and the V segment lost 6 bases, leaving 5 bases of the junction unmatched. CDR1 MNHEY and CDR2 SVGEGT come from the germline V gene. This chain's CDR3 is CASSLTSGSSDTQYF. CDR3 coding DNA: TGTGCCAGCAGCTTGACTAGCGGGAGTTCAGATACGCAGTATTTT.

V and J are TRBV29-1 and TRBJ2-7; TRBD1 agrees at 7 bases. The germline V gene encodes CDR1 SQVTM and CDR2 ANQGSEA. After removal of 4 bases from V and 5 bases from J, the junction contained 2 bases not matched to a gene. This CDR3 has 11 amino acids. CDR3 residues: CSVAQGNEQYF. CDR3 DNA sequence: TGCAGCGTTGCACAGGGGAACGAGCAGTACTTC.

This clone was counted a single time. The chain employs TRBV14 and TRBJ2-1; TRBD1 agrees at 8 bases. V was clipped by 4 bases and J by 0 bases; unmatched bases: 8. Germline V CDR1 and CDR2: SGHDN, FVKESK. This CDR3 region has 17 residues. Written as DNA, the CDR3 is TGTGCCAGCAGCCTCACACAGGGGGTGAGCTCCTACAATGAGCAGTTCTTC. It is translated as CASSLTQGVSSYNEQFF.

In this sample, this clone turned up once. The chain employs TRBV28 and TRBJ2-7; weak D call: TRBD1 (6 bases). The CDR3 loop spans 12 amino acids. V lost 10 bases to trimming and J lost 6 bases, with 16 bases between them. From germline, CDR1 is MDHEN and CDR2 SYDVKM. CDR3 sequence reads: CATTGKIGEQYF. The CDR3 bases are TGTGCCACCACAGGGAAGATCGGCGAGCAGTACTTC.

V and J are TRBV25-1 and TRBJ2-7; maybe TRBD1 (6 bases). CDR3 size: 13 residues. Germline CDR1 reads MGHDK; CDR2 reads SYGVNS. Deletions cut 5 bases from V and 0 bases from J, with 8 bases between. For the CDR3, the DNA is TGTGCCAGCAGTAGGGGGAGCTCCTACGAGCAGTACTTC. Protein: CASSRGSSYEQYF.

The V call is TRBV5-1, the J call TRBJ2-2; 8 bases agree with TRBD2. The CDR3 spans 18 residues. Germline assignment: CDR1 SGHRS and CDR2 YFSETQ. Trimming removed 0 bases from V and 0 bases from J; junction bases left unmatched: 7. CDR3: CASSLAISGDPNTGELFF. DNA for the CDR3: TGCGCCAGCAGCTTGGCGATTAGCGGGGACCCGAACACCGGGGAGCTGTTTTTT.

This clone is medium-sized by share. The V and J genes are TRBV5-4 and TRBJ2-7; 10 bases agree with TRBD2. The CDR3 has 14 residues. Losses at the gene ends were 4 bases for V and 3 bases for J; bases not matched to a gene: 4. Germline V gene data show CDR1 as SGHNT and CDR2 as YYREEE (reference sequence). The CDR3 sequence is CASSGTSGDYEQYF. In nucleotides, the CDR3 is TGTGCCAGCAGCGGAACTAGCGGGGACTACGAGCAGTACTTC.

This clone was seen only a few times. J is TRBJ2-7 and V is TRBV2; D is possibly TRBD1 (6 bases). The CDR3 contains 13 residues. Per the germline V gene, CDR1 is SNHLY and CDR2 is FYNNEI. V was cut by 3 bases and J by 2 bases, with 8 bases left in between. CDR3 nucleotides: TGTGCCAGCAGTGAGACAGGTCCCTACGAGCAGTACTTC. It is translated as CASSETGPYEQYF.

The gene calls are TRBV7-9 and TRBJ2-3; D call uncertain. Germline V gene data show CDR1 as SEHNR and CDR2 as FQNEAQ (reference sequence). Trimming took off 2 bases at V and 1 base at J, with 7 bases between the two ends. CDR3 size: 14 residues. CDR3 in DNA: TGTGCCAGCAGCTTATTCTCCGGCACAGATACGCAGTATTTT. It is translated as CASSLFSGTDTQYF.

V gene TRBV7-2 combines with J gene TRBJ2-7, with 10 bases that match TRBD2. The CDR3 loop spans 15 amino acids. The germline V gene has CDR1 SGHTA and CDR2 FQGNSA. Trimming at V came to 1 base and at J to 0 bases, leaving 0 bases not matched to a gene. This chain's CDR3 is CASSLGLAGSYEQYF. The DNA of the CDR3 is TGTGCCAGCAGCTTAGGACTAGCGGGCTCCTACGAGCAGTACTTC.

V usage is TRBV5-1 and J usage is TRBJ1-6, with D tentatively TRBD1 (6 bases). Per germline, CDR1 SGHRS and CDR2 YFSETQ. V was pared by 0 bases and J by 8 bases, with 12 bases between. The CDR3 covers 15 residues. CDR3 DNA: TGCGCCAGCAGCTTGGAAAGCAGGGGCGATTCACCCCTCCACTTT. It encodes CASSLESRGDSPLHF.

The table lists this clone with a count of one. This chain links TRBV9 with TRBJ2-2, with a possible D match to TRBD2 (6 bases). CDR3 length equals 17 residues. Germline V gives CDR1 SGDLS, CDR2 YYNGEE. V was pared by 3 bases and J by 0 bases, with 15 bases between. The CDR3 DNA reads TGTGCCAGCAGCGCCCCCCGGGGAGGCGCGAACACCGGGGAGCTGTTTTTT. Protein product: CASSAPRGGANTGELFF.

The V and J genes are TRBV7-2 and TRBJ1-1; weak D call: TRBD1 (5 bases). CDR3 length: 13 residues. Germline V gives CDR1 SGHTA, CDR2 FQGNSA. The ends were cut back, 7 bases at V and 9 bases at J, with 18 bases in the middle. The CDR3 protein is CASTPPAGVQAFF. The CDR3 DNA is TGTGCCAGCACCCCTCCAGCGGGGGTCCAAGCTTTCTTT.

This chain connects TRBV7-2 to TRBJ1-4; D is undetermined. CDR1 is SGHTA, CDR2 FQGNSA, per germline. CDR3 length equals 15 residues. Trimming took off 6 bases at V and 3 bases at J, with 14 bases between the two ends. The CDR3 reads CASRRGVMANEKLFF. The CDR3 DNA sequence: TGTGCCAGCAGGCGCGGGGTCATGGCTAATGAAAAACTGTTTTTT.

This chain connects TRBV19 to TRBJ2-6; D possibly corresponds to TRBD1 (5 bases). Germline loops: CDR1 LNHDA, CDR2 SQIVND (reference sequence). The CDR3 totals 15 residues. The ends were cut back, 4 bases at V and 1 base at J, with 8 bases in the middle. Here the CDR3 reads CASSTQESGANVLTF. CDR3 in DNA: TGTGCCAGTAGTACACAGGAATCTGGGGCCAACGTCCTGACTTTC. The full variable domain, with the rest looked up from reference TRBV19 and TRBJ2-6, is DGGITQSPKYLFRKEGQNVTLSCEQNLNHDAMYWYRQDPGQGLRLIYYSQIVNDFQKGDIAEGYSVSREKKESFPLTVTSAQKNPTAFYLCASSTQESGANVLTFGAGSRLTVL.

This clone has just a few counts. This sequence joins TRBV25-1 and TRBJ1-2; possibly TRBD1 for D (5 bases). The germline V gene encodes CDR1 MGHDK and CDR2 SYGVNS. Trimming stripped 6 bases from V and 4 bases from J, with 18 bases between. This CDR3 region has 15 residues. Here the CDR3 DNA reads TGTGCCAGCAGCCTCGGGGGGGGAGGGACCTATGGCTACACCTTC. This codes for CASSLGGGGTYGYTF.

The genes are TRBV5-1 and TRBJ2-5, with 9 bases identical to TRBD2. Germline V gene data show CDR1 as SGHRS and CDR2 as YFSETQ. The CDR3 has 16 amino acids. Unmatched junction bases numbered 12, after V lost 4 bases and J lost 5 bases. CDR3 protein: CASSPGIGGGAETQYF. The CDR3 DNA is TGCGCCAGCAGCCCCGGTATTGGCGGGGGGGCGGAGACCCAGTACTTC.

The chain is built from TRBV28 and TRBJ1-4; the match to TRBD1 covers 11 bases. CDR1 is MDHEN and CDR2 is SYDVKM in the germline V gene. The J segment lost 8 bases and the V segment lost 3 bases, leaving 8 bases of the junction unmatched. The CDR3 covers 16 residues. The CDR3 spells CASSFLRTGGSEKLFF. The DNA for the CDR3 is TGTGCCAGCAGTTTCCTGAGGACAGGGGGCTCGGAAAAACTGTTTTTT.

On this clone itself: Compared with germline, one end of the junction differs, possibly owing to a read error. The rearrangement uses TRBV7-7 and TRBJ2-5, with TRBD1 matching 7 bases. The germline V gene encodes CDR1 SSHAT and CDR2 FNYEAQ (reference sequence). There are 14 residues in the CDR3. The CDR3 DNA is TGTGCTAGCAGCTCTACTGGGACAGAAGAGACCCAGTACTTC. Its translation is CASSSTGTEETQYF.

A single count supports this clone. The chain is built from TRBV5-1 and TRBJ2-5; no clear D gene. CDR3 length: 12 residues. CDR1 and CDR2 (germline): SGHRS, YFSETQ. CDR3 loop: CVGGPTVETQYF. The CDR3 DNA reads as TGCGTAGGTGGGCCTACGGTGGAGACCCAGTACTTC.

The chain uses TRBV7-2 and TRBJ2-1; D might be TRBD2 (6 bases). Germline values: CDR1 SGHTA, CDR2 FQGNSA. The CDR3 totals 15 residues. Trimming pared 1 base from V and 0 bases from J, leaving 7 bases between. CDR3 loop: CASSLVAASYNEQFF. CDR3 nucleotide sequence: TGTGCCAGCAGCTTAGTAGCGGCCTCCTACAATGAGCAGTTCTTC.

The rearrangement joins TRBV27 to TRBJ2-5, with 8 bases aligning to TRBD2. Trimming at V came to 6 bases and at J to 3 bases, leaving 3 bases not matched to a gene. The CDR3 runs 13 residues. Germline V CDR1 and CDR2: MNHEY, SMNVEV (reference sequence). The CDR3 sequence: CASRYSGEETQYF. CDR3 DNA sequence: TGTGCCAGCAGGTATAGCGGGGAAGAGACCCAGTACTTC.